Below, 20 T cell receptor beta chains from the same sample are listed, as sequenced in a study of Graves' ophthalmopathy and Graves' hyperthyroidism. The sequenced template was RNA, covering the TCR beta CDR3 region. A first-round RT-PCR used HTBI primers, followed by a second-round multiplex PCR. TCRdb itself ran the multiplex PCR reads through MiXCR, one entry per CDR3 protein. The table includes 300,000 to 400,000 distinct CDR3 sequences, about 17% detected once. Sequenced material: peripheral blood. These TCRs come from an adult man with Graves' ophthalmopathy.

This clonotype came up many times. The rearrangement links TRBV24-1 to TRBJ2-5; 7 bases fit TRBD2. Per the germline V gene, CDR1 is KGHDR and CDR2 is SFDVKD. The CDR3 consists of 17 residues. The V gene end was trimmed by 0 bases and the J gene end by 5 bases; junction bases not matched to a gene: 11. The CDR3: CATSDLERGRGTETQYF. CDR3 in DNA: TGTGCCACCAGTGATTTGGAGCGGGGAAGGGGAACGGAGACCCAGTACTTC.

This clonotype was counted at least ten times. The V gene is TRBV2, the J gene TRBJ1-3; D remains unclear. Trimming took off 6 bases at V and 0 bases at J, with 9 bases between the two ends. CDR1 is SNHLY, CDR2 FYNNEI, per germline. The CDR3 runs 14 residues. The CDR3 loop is CASSPASSGNTIYF. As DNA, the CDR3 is TGTGCCAGCAGCCCAGCCTCCTCTGGAAACACCATATATTTT.

Here the CDR3 reads CASSNRDPNSPLHF. The CDR3 DNA sequence: TGTGCCAGCAGCAATCGGGACCCGAATTCACCCCTCCACTTT. The J gene is TRBJ1-6, the V gene TRBV30; D perhaps matches TRBD1 (5 bases). CDR1 GTSNPN and CDR2 SVGIG come from the germline V gene (reference sequence). V lost 8 bases, J lost 7 bases, and 18 bases lay in between. The CDR3 spans 14 residues. Drawing the rest from reference TRBV30 and TRBJ1-6, the complete variable domain is SQTIHQWPATLVQPVGSPLSLECTVEGTSNPNLYWYRQAAGRGLQLLFYSVGIGQISSEVPQNLSASRPQDRQFILSSKKLLLSDSGFYLCASSNRDPNSPLHFGNGTRLTVT.

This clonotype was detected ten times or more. The CDR3 protein is CASSRGQFNQPQHF. As DNA, the CDR3 is TGTGCCAGTAGTAGGGGACAGTTCAATCAGCCCCAGCATTTT. This chain joins TRBV19 and TRBJ1-5; 7 nucleotides align to TRBD1. CDR3 length equals 14 residues. Germline CDR1 LNHDA, CDR2 SQIVND (reference sequence). V lost 4 bases to trimming and J lost 3 bases; unmatched junction nucleotides: 3.

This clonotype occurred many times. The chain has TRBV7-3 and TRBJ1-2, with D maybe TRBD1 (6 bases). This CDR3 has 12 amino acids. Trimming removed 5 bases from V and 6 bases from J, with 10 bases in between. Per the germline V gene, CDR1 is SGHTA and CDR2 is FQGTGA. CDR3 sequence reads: CASSRQDHGYTF. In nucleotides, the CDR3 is TGTGCCAGCAGCCGACAGGATCATGGCTACACCTTC.

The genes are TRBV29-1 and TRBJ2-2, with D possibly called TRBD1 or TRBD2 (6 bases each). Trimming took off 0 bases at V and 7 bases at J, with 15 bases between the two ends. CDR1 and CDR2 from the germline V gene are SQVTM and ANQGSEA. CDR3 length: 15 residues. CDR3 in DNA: TGCAGCGTTGAAGAGGGCCCCGGGGGCTTCGGGGAGCTGTTTTTT. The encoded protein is CSVEEGPGGFGELFF.

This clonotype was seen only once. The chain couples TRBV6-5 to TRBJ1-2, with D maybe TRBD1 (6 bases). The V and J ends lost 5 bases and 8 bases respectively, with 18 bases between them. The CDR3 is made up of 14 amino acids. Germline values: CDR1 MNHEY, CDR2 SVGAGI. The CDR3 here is CASSNDGGAYGYTF. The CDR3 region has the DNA TGTGCCAGCAGTAACGACGGGGGGGCTTACGGCTACACCTTC.

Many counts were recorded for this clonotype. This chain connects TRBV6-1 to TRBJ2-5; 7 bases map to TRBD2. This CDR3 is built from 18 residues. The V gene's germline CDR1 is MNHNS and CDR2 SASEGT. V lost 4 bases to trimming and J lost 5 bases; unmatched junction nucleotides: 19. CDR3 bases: TGTGCCAGCAGTGCCGGTGTCGGATCCAGCGGGGCGGGGGAGACCCAGTACTTC. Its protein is CASSAGVGSSGAGETQYF.

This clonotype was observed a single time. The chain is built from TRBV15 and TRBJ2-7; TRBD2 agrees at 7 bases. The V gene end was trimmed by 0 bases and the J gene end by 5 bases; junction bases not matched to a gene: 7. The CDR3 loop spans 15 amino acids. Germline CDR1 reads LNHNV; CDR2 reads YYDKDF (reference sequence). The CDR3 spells CATSRDRGDYNEQYF. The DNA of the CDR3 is TGTGCCACCAGCAGAGATCGGGGGGACTACAACGAGCAGTACTTC. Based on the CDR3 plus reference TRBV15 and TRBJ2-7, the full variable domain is DAMVIQNPRYQVTQFGKPVTLSCSQTLNHNVMYWYQQKSSQAPKLLFHYYDKDFNNEADTPDNFQSRRPNTSFCFLDIRSPGLGDTAMYLCATSRDRGDYNEQYFGPGTRLTVT.

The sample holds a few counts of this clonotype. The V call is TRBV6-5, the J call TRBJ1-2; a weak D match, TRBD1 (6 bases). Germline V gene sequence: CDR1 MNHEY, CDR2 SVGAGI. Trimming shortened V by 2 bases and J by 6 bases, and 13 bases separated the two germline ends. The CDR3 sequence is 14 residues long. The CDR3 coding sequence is TGTGCCAGCAGTTACAAGGGGGGCGTCAATGGCTACACCTTC. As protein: CASSYKGGVNGYTF.

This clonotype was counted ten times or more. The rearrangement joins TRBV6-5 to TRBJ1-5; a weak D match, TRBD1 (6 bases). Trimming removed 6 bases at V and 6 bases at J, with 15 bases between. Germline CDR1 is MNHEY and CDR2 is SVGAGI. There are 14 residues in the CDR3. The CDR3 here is CASSTGPLGQPQHF. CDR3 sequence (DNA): TGTGCCAGCAGCACAGGGCCCCTTGGTCAGCCCCAGCATTTT.

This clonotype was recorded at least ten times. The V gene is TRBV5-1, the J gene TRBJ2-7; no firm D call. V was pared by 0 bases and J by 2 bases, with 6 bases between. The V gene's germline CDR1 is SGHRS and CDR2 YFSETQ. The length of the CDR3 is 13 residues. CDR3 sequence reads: CASSLADTYEQYF. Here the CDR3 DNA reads TGCGCCAGCAGCTTGGCCGATACCTACGAGCAGTACTTC.

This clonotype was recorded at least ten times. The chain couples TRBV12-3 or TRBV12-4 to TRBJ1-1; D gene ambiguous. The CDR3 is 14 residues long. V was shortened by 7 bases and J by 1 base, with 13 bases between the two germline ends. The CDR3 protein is CASTKFLGNTEAFF. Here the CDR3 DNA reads TGTGCCAGCACTAAGTTTCTAGGGAACACTGAAGCTTTCTTT.

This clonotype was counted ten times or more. The CDR3 bases are TGTGCCACCAGTGACTTTCCTTCGGGACAGGGGAACACCGGGGAGCTGTTTTTT. It encodes CATSDFPSGQGNTGELFF. This chain connects TRBV24-1 to TRBJ2-2; 9 bases agree with TRBD1. The trim removed 4 bases at V and 1 base at J, leaving 9 bases unmatched. Per the germline V gene, CDR1 is KGHDR and CDR2 is SFDVKD. This CDR3 contains 18 residues.

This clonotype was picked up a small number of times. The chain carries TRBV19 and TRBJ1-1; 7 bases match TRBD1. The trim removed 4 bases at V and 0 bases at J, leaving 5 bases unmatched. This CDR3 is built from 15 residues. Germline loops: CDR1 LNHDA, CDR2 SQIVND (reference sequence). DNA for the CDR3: TGTGCCAGTAGTAAACGGACAGGACTGAACACTGAAGCTTTCTTT. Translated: CASSKRTGLNTEAFF. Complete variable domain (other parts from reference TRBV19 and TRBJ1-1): DGGITQSPKYLFRKEGQNVTLSCEQNLNHDAMYWYRQDPGQGLRLIYYSQIVNDFQKGDIAEGYSVSREKKESFPLTVTSAQKNPTAFYLCASSKRTGLNTEAFFGQGTRLTVV.

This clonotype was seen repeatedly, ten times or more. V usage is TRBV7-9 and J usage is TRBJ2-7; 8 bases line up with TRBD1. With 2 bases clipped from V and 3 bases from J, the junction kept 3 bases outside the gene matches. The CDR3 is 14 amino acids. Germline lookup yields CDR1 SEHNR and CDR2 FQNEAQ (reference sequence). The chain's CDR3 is CASSLTTGGYEQYF. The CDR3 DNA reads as TGTGCCAGCAGCTTAACTACAGGGGGCTACGAGCAGTACTTC. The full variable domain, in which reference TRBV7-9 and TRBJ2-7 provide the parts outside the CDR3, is DTGVSQNPRHKITKRGQNVTFRCDPISEHNRLYWYRQTLGQGPEFLTYFQNEAQLEKSRLLSDRFSAERPKGSFSTLEIQRTEQGDSAMYLCASSLTTGGYEQYFGPGTRLTVT.

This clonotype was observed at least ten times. This CDR3 reads CAIRGEGDQPQHF. As DNA, the CDR3 is TGTGCCATCAGGGGAGAAGGGGATCAGCCCCAGCATTTT. This sequence joins TRBV10-3 and TRBJ1-5, with a weak D call TRBD1 (5 bases). V was cut by 6 bases and J by 5 bases, with 11 bases left in between. The CDR3 runs 13 residues. Germline V lookup: CDR1 ENHRY, CDR2 SYGVKD.

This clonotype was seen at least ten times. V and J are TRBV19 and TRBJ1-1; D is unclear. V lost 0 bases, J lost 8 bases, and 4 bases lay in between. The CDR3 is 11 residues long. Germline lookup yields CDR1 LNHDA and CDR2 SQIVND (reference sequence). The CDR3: CASSIDGEAFF. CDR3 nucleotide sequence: TGTGCCAGTAGTATAGATGGGGAAGCTTTCTTT.

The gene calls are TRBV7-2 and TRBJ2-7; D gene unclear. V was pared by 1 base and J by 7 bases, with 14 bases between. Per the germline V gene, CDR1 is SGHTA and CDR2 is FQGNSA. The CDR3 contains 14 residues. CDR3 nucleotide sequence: TGTGCCAGCAGCTTAGTGGCCCAACCCGGGGAGCAGTACTTC. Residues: CASSLVAQPGEQYF.

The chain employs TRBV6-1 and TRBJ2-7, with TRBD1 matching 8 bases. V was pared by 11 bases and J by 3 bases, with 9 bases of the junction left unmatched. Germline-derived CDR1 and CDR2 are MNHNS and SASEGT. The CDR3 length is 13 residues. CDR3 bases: TGTGCCGGCGACAGGGGCGTGTTCTACGAGCAGTACTTC. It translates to CAGDRGVFYEQYF.